What follows describes a single TCR beta chain. This record belongs to a study of blood T cell repertoires in COVID-19. Authors' data handling: Reference gene primer amplification gave estimated nucleated cell counts. Some clones are missing from TCRdb's copy, which holds only in-frame ones; the method was immunoSEQ multiplex PCR. V and J calls and clone size come straight from that table; D and trimming were deduced from the DNA. This table has about 220,000 clones, approximately 84% appearing once. Per the germline V gene, CDR1 is SGHRS and CDR2 is YFSETQ. V dropped 0 bases and J dropped 2; count of bases not matched to a gene: 7. The CDR3 is made up of 16 amino acids.

This rearrangement joins TRBV5-1 to TRBJ2-7; 8 nucleotides match TRBD1. The sample consisted of peripheral blood. The source of this sequence is a woman aged 30 to 39 who had recovered from COVID-19. CDR3 in DNA: TGCGCCAGCAGCTTGGAGGGACAGGCAGCCCCCTACGAGCAGTACTTC. Translating gives CASSLEGQAAPYEQYF.